The 14 T cell receptor beta chains in this list originate from one sample, sequenced in a study of PD-1 blockade in classical Hodgkin lymphoma. Using immunoSEQ multiplex PCR, the repertoire was profiled, and TCRdb retains in-frame clones only, with some absent. This table holds tens of thousands of clones, over 60% found once. Time point meaning: cycle 4 day 1 (C4D1), after less than 7 weeks of nivolumab. Brentuximab vedotin exposure varied, and every patient relapsed after autologous stem cell transplantation. The material was peripheral blood mononuclear cells (PBMCs), obtained before the fourth cycle of nivolumab. The receptor source for this set is a human donor with classical Hodgkin lymphoma.

This clone occurred a few times. The CDR3 spells CASSPGQGLGGELFF. As DNA, the CDR3 is TGCGCCAGCAGCCCGGGACAGGGGCTCGGCGGGGAGCTGTTTTTT. The chain combines TRBV5-1 with TRBJ2-2; 10 bases align to TRBD1. Germline values: CDR1 SGHRS, CDR2 YFSETQ. The junction had 7 bases not matched to a gene; V was cut back by 4 bases and J by 7 bases. The CDR3 has 15 amino acids.

The chain combines TRBV9 with TRBJ2-3; tentatively, D is TRBD1 or TRBD2 (5 bases each). Germline assignment: CDR1 SGDLS and CDR2 YYNGEE. The CDR3 contains 15 residues. Trimming left V 0 bases short and J 1 base short, with 9 bases between. DNA of the CDR3: TGTGCCAGCAGCGTAGTTGGGGGTCGCACAGATACGCAGTATTTT. The encoded protein is CASSVVGGRTDTQYF. Looking up the rest from reference TRBV9 and TRBJ2-3 gives the full variable domain: DSGVTQTPKHLITATGQRVTLRCSPRSGDLSVYWYQQSLDQGLQFLIQYYNGEERAKGNILERFSAQQFPDLHSELNLSSLELGDSALYFCASSVVGGRTDTQYFGPGTRLTVL.

The rearrangement joins TRBV4-2 to TRBJ2-1, with 8 bases matching TRBD2. Per germline, CDR1 LGHNA and CDR2 YNFKEQ. The junction had 12 bases not matched to a gene; V was cut back by 1 base and J by 10 bases. The CDR3 extends over 16 amino acids. The CDR3 loop reads CASSQALGGASYEQFF. DNA of the CDR3: TGTGCCAGCAGCCAAGCCCTCGGGGGGGCCTCGTACGAGCAGTTCTTC.

The rearrangement uses TRBV6-5 and TRBJ1-3; no definite D call. The V and J ends lost 2 bases and 0 bases respectively, with 11 bases between them. Germline V lookup: CDR1 MNHEY, CDR2 SVGAGI. This CDR3 has 16 amino acids. CDR3 residues: CASSYSRNPSGNTIYF. The DNA for the CDR3 is TGTGCCAGCAGTTACAGCAGGAACCCCTCTGGAAACACCATATATTTT.

The rearrangement links TRBV21-1 to TRBJ2-1; the table's D call, TRBD2, has no DNA check behind it. TRBV21-1 is noted as a pseudogene. The CDR3 is 18 amino acids. CDR3: CASSKRRQLAGVSNEQFF. CDR3 coding DNA: TGTGCCAGCAGCAAAAGACGCCAACTAGCGGGAGTTTCCAATGAGCAGTTCTTC.

In this sample, this clone turned up once. The chain combines TRBV15 with TRBJ2-7; D unresolved. The CDR3 length is 13 residues. Trimming removed 0 bases from V and 4 bases from J, with 7 bases in between. The germline gives CDR1 LNHNV, CDR2 YYDKDF (reference sequence). CDR3 sequence (DNA): TGTGCCACCAGCAGAGAAATAGGTTACGAGCAGTACTTC. Its protein is CATSREIGYEQYF. Filled out from reference TRBV15 and TRBJ2-7, the complete variable domain reads DAMVIQNPRYQVTQFGKPVTLSCSQTLNHNVMYWYQQKSSQAPKLLFHYYDKDFNNEADTPDNFQSRRPNTSFCFLDIRSPGLGDTAMYLCATSREIGYEQYFGPGTRLTVT.

The chain couples TRBV28 to TRBJ1-1, with D unclear. V was pared by 6 bases and J by 6 bases, with 17 bases between. The CDR3 totals 14 residues. The germline V gene encodes CDR1 MDHEN and CDR2 SYDVKM. In DNA, the CDR3 is TGTGCCAGCAGACCCGGACGGGCATCGGCTGAAGCTTTCTTT. Its translation: CASRPGRASAEAFF.

The V gene is TRBV5-1, the J gene TRBJ2-5; TRBD1 aligns across 8 bases. In germline, CDR1 is SGHRS, CDR2 YFSETQ. Trimming cost V 3 bases and J 2 bases; bases outside gene matches: 9. This CDR3 spans 16 amino acids. The CDR3 DNA reads TGCGCCAGCAGCTCCCTAATCGGGACAGGTCAAGAGACCCAGTACTTC. This encodes CASSSLIGTGQETQYF.

The chain has TRBV15 and TRBJ2-1, with D possibly TRBD2 on 5 matching bases. CDR1 and CDR2 (germline): LNHNV, YYDKDF (reference sequence). The CDR3 runs 15 residues. Trimming cost V 0 bases and J 2 bases, with 8 bases left between them. CDR3 DNA sequence: TGTGCCACCAGCAGAGACAGCGGCGCCTACAATGAGCAGTTCTTC. Its protein product is CATSRDSGAYNEQFF.

The chain combines TRBV10-3 with TRBJ1-1, with D maybe TRBD1 (5 bases). The V gene lost 8 bases and the J gene lost 0 bases, with 7 bases spanning the gap. Germline V lookup: CDR1 ENHRY, CDR2 SYGVKD. The CDR3 contains 12 residues. The CDR3 reads CAIGAVNTEAFF. CDR3 DNA sequence: TGTGCCATCGGGGCGGTGAACACTGAAGCTTTCTTT.

This clone has a handful of counts. This rearrangement joins TRBV30 to TRBJ1-4; D is possibly TRBD1 (6 bases). The CDR3 is 15 residues long. Germline-derived CDR1 and CDR2 are GTSNPN and SVGIG (reference sequence). V was trimmed by 0 bases and J by 5 bases, leaving 13 bases between them. CDR3 region: CAWSVRGAGNEKLFF. The DNA of the CDR3 is TGTGCCTGGAGTGTACGGGGGGCAGGGAATGAAAAACTGTTTTTT.

This chain uses TRBV29-1 with TRBJ2-3, with 10 bases lining up with TRBD1. Germline V gives CDR1 SQVTM, CDR2 ANQGSEA. V trimming: 3 bases; J trimming: 1 base; junction bases outside the gene matches: 4. The CDR3 is 15 amino acids. CDR3 loop: CSVERDRGGTDTQYF. Written as DNA, the CDR3 is TGCAGCGTTGAGCGGGACAGGGGAGGCACAGATACGCAGTATTTT.

Comments on this clone: The junction differs from germline at one of its ends, possibly a read error. J is TRBJ2-7 and V is TRBV5-4; 7 bases are a match to TRBD1. In germline, CDR1 is SGHNT, CDR2 YYREEE (reference sequence). This CDR3 contains 14 residues. This CDR3 is CASSQNRGPYEQYF. The CDR3 DNA reads TGCGCCAGCAGCCAAAACAGGGGACCCTACGAGCAGTACTTC.

As for this clone: The same CDR3 is also encoded by other DNA sequences in this sample. This sequence joins TRBV2 and TRBJ1-2; the D is unclear. This CDR3 has 13 residues. Germline loops: CDR1 SNHLY, CDR2 FYNNEI. V was cut by 8 bases and J by 4 bases, with 14 bases left in between. DNA of the CDR3: TGTGCCAGCTCGGCCTATACCCGCTATGGCTACACCTTC. Translating it yields CASSAYTRYGYTF.